This T cell receptor (beta chain) was retrieved from a study of CD8 T cells in Susac syndrome (dated by TCRdb to between 2018 and 2021). Describing the broader study: Whether CD8+ T cell activation and differentiation in Susac syndrome was antigen driven was tested using repertoire sequencing. Clonality of the CD8+ T cell repertoire was compared between roughly twelve healthy donors, approximately 14 Susac syndrome patients and under 19 multiple sclerosis patients. Overall study outcomes, separate from this receptor: The number of individuals in the TCR sequencing and HLA analysis was recognized as being relatively small.

Peripheral blood CD8+ and CD4+ T cells from healthy donors, Susac syndrome patients and multiple sclerosis patients were profiled using high-throughput TCR beta sequencing. Treatment-naive patients with stable or active relapsing-remitting disease fulfilling revised McDonald criteria were used as multiple sclerosis controls. Bulk CD8+ and CD4+ T cells were purified by magnetic negative isolation, whereas CD8+ TEMRA cells were enriched by FACS. Blood was collected in EDTA tubes and processed within 24 hours, with PBMCs isolated through density gradient centrifugation. PBMCs intended for TCR sequencing were cryopreserved in liquid nitrogen and were subsequently thawed in a 37 degrees C water bath. The sorted or isolated CD4+, CD8+ and CD8+ TEMRA cells reached a purity of at least 90%. Remarks on this clonotype: Its antigen specificity is not known. The record has no base qualities; no much larger clone is one base away.

RNA was extracted using the RNeasy kit, and roughly 0.5 to 1 ug of the RNA was reverse transcribed with random hexamers. The immunoSEQ multiplex PCR assay, which covers 54 Vbeta and 13 Jbeta segments, was used to amplify TCR beta CDR3 regions. To correct PCR amplification bias, a synthetic template baseline was used for both primer optimization and computational correction. On the study's bioinformatics: Only productive sequences were kept, with reads annotated to V, D and J genes according to IMGT and analyzed in immunoSEQ Analyzer. Clonality was computed as one minus Shannon entropy normalized by log2 of the number of productive unique sequences. For each patient and control, public and private clones were evaluated among the 100 most prevalent clones. Clones were defined as Susac-specific when absent from the healthy and MS cohorts, from about 970 published viral clones and from other ImmuneACCESS disease sequences. TCRdb applied fastp at Q25 and MiXCR to the public reads, then kept only in-frame beta chains. Each CDR3 protein appears once, grouped with its most common genes and DNA. The V and J calls here are based on TCRdb, not the publication. In this sample the table shows around 270,000 distinct CDR3 sequences, about 82% of which occur a single time. The top ten clones comprise 0.21% of the sample.

V is cut back by 5 bases and J by 4 bases, with 5 bases in the junction unmatched. The CDR3 contains 14 residues, cysteine and phenylalanine counted. Only the CDR3 DNA stays, 42 bases, in frame from base 1. The germline V gene (reference sequence) supplies CDR1 MNHEY and CDR2 SMNVEV. Sample: CD8+ T cells from PBMCs. This sequence originates from a human donor with multiple sclerosis. The V and J segments used are TRBV27 and TRBJ2-7, with 10 middle bases fitting TRBD2. The DNA sequence is as follows: TGTGCCAGCAGTCCACTAGCGGGAAGGTACGAGCAGTACTTC. Its translation is CASSPLAGRYEQYF.